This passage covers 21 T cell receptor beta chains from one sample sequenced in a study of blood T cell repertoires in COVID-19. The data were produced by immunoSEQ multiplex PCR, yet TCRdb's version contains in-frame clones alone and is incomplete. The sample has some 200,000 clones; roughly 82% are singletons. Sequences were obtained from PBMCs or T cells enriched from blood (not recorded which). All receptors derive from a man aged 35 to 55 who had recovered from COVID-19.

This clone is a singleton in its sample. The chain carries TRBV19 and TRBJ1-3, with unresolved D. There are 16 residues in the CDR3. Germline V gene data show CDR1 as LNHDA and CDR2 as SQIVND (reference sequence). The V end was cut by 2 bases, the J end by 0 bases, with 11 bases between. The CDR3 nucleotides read TGTGCCAGTAGTATAAGGAGACCGAGCTCTGGAAACACCATATATTTT. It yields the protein CASSIRRPSSGNTIYF. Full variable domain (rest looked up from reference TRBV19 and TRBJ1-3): DGGITQSPKYLFRKEGQNVTLSCEQNLNHDAMYWYRQDPGQGLRLIYYSQIVNDFQKGDIAEGYSVSREKKESFPLTVTSAQKNPTAFYLCASSIRRPSSGNTIYFGEGSWLTVV.

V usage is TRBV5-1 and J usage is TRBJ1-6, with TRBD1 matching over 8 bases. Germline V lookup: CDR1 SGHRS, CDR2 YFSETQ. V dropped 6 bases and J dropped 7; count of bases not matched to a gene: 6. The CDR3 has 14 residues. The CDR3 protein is CASTPGQENSPLHF. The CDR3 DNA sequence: TGCGCCAGCACACCGGGACAGGAGAATTCACCCCTCCACTTT.

DNA of the CDR3: TGTGCCAGCAGTGAACAGGACAGCCCCTACACCTTC. Translation: CASSEQDSPYTF. The chain combines TRBV2 with TRBJ1-2; perhaps TRBD1 as D (6 bases). The CDR3 runs 12 residues. Germline V gives CDR1 SNHLY, CDR2 FYNNEI. V lost 2 bases, J lost 10 bases, and 11 bases lay in between.

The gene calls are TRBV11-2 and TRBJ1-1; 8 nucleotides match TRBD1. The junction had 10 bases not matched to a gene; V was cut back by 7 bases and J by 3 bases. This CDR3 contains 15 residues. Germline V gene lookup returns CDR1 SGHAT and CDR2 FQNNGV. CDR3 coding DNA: TGTGCCAGCAACCGAGGACAGGGAGGGCACACTGAAGCTTTCTTT. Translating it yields CASNRGQGGHTEAFF.

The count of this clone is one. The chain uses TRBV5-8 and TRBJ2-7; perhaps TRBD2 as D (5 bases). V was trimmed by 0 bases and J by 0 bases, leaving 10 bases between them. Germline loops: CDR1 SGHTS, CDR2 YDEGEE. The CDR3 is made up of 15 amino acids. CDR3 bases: TGTGCCAGCAGCTTGGGGGAGTTCCCCTCCTACGAGCAGTACTTC. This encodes CASSLGEFPSYEQYF.

CDR3 bases: TGTGCCAGCAGCCAAGATCCTAGCGGGGACAATGAGCAGTTCTTC. Residues: CASSQDPSGDNEQFF. The chain employs TRBV3-1 (or the pseudogene TRBV3-2) and TRBJ2-1, with 9 nucleotides matching TRBD2. Per the germline V gene, CDR1 is LGHDT and CDR2 is YNNKEL (reference sequence). The CDR3 runs 15 residues. Trimming took 0 bases from V and 5 from J; bases not matched to a gene: 2.

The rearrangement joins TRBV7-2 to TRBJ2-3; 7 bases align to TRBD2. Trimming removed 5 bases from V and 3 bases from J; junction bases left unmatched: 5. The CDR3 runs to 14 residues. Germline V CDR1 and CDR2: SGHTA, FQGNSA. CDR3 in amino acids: CASSGLGITDTQYF. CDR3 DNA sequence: TGTGCCAGCAGCGGACTAGGCATAACAGATACGCAGTATTTT.

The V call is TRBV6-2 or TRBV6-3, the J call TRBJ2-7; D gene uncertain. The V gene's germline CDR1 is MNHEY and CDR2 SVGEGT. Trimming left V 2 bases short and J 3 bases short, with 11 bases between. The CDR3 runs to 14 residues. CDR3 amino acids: CASSYRPPGYEQYF. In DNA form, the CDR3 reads TGTGCCAGCAGTTACCGACCACCAGGCTACGAGCAGTACTTC.

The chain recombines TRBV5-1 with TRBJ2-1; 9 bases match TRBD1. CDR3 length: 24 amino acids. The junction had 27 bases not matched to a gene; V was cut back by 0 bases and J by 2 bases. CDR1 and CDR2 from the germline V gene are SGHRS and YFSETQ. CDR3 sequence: CASSLASPGIRDRVRGSTYNEQFF. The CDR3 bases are TGCGCCAGCAGCTTGGCGTCCCCCGGTATTCGGGACAGGGTAAGGGGCAGCACCTACAATGAGCAGTTCTTC.

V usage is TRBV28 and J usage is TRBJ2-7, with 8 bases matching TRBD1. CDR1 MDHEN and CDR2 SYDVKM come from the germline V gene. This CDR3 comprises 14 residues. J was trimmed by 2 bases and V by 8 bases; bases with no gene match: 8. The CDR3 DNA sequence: TGTGCCAGCCACCCCGGGGGACAGGCCTACGAGCAGTACTTC. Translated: CASHPGGQAYEQYF.

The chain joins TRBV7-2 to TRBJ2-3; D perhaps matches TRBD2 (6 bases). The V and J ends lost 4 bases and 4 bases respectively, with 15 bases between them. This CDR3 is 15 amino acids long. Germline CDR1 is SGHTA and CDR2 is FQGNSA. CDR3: CASSSRTTTADTQYF. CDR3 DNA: TGTGCCAGCAGCTCACGGACTACCACCGCAGATACGCAGTATTTT.

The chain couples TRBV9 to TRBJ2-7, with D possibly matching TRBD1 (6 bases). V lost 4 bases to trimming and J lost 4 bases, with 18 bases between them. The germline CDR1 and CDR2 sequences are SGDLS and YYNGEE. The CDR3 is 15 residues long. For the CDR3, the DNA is TGTGCCAGCAGCAAGGACAGTCTGGCGGCGTACGAGCAGTACTTC. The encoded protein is CASSKDSLAAYEQYF.

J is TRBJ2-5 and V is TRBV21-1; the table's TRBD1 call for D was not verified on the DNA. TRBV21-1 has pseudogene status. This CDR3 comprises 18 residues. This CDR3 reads CARKRTGALLFFRETQYF. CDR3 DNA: TGTGCCAGGAAACGGACAGGGGCGCTTCTGTTTTTCCGAGAGACCCAGTACTTC.

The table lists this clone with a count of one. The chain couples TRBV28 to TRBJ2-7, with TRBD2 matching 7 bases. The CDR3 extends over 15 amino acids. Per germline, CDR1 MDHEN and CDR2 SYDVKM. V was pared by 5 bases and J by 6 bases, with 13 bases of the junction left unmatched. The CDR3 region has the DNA TGTGCCAGCAGTACCCCCGGGGGAGGGTTCCGCGAGCAGTACTTC. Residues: CASSTPGGGFREQYF.

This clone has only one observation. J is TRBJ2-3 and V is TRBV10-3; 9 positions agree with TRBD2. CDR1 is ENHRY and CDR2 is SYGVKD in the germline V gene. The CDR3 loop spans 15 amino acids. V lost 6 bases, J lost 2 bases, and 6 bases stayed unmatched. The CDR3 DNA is TGTGCCATCAGGGATAGCGGGAGTGACACAGATACGCAGTATTTT. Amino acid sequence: CAIRDSGSDTDTQYF.

This chain's CDR3 is CASSPTDRGLSEAFF. In nucleotides, the CDR3 is TGTGCCAGCAGCCCAACTGACAGGGGGCTTAGTGAAGCTTTCTTT. The chain uses TRBV3-1 (or the pseudogene TRBV3-2) and TRBJ1-1; 10 positions agree with TRBD1. The J segment lost 7 bases and the V segment lost 4 bases, leaving 9 bases of the junction unmatched. The CDR3 has 15 amino acids. Germline CDR1 and CDR2: LGHDT and YNNKEL (reference sequence).

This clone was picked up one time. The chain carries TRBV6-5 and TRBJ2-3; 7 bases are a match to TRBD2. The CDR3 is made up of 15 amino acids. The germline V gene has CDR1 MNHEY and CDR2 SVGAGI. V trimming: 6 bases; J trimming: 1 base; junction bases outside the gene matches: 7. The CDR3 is CASSRPAGGTDTQYF. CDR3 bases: TGTGCCAGCAGCCGACCCGCGGGAGGCACAGATACGCAGTATTTT.

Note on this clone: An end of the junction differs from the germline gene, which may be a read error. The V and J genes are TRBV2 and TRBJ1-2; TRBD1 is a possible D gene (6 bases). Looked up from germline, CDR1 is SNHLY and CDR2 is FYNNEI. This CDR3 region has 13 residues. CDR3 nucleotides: TGTGCCAGCAGCGAAGGAGGCAGGGGAGGCTACACCTTC. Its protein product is CASSEGGRGGYTF.

Here the CDR3 reads CASSFSGGNEQFF. In DNA, the CDR3 is TGTGCCAGCAGTTTCAGCGGGGGGAATGAGCAGTTCTTC. The rearrangement links TRBV12-3 or TRBV12-4 to TRBJ2-1; TRBD2 matches at 9 bases. V was clipped by 3 bases and J by 7 bases; unmatched bases: 1. The CDR3 has 13 amino acids.

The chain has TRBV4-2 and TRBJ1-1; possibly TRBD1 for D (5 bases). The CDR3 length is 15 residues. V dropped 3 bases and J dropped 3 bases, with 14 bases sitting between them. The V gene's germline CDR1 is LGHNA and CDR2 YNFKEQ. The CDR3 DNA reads TGTGCCAGCAGCCACCCCGGGACTCGGGACACTGAAGCTTTCTTT. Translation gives CASSHPGTRDTEAFF.

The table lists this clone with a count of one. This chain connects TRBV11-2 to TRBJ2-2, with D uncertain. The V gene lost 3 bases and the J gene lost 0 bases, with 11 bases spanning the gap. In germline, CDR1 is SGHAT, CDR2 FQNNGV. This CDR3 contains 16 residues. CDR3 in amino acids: CASSLTGGPNTGELFF. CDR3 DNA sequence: TGTGCCAGCAGCTTGACCGGCGGTCCGAACACCGGGGAGCTGTTTTTT.